Described below is a single T cell receptor beta chain sequence and its context. Its target antigen remains unknown. Qualities for individual bases were not recorded, and no much larger clone is one base off. The data are from a study of control samples from healthy donors and cancer patients (TCRdb year 2020). The library came from the immunoSEQ multiplex PCR assay. Entries here come from immuneACCESS through TCRdb and include only in-frame sequences with V and J called. Some clones fail to appear in such tables; in the studies checked, an unresolved V gene covers under half of the shortfall, and the cause of the remainder is unknown. The sample records roughly 29,000 clones, around 79% of which are singletons. About 20% of the sample is in the top ten clones. The origin of this receptor is a man aged 55 to 70 with head and neck cancer. The sample consisted of PBMCs.

The CDR3 corresponds to CSVVGDSAGQGNTEAFF. Here is the DNA: TGCAGCGTTGTCGGGGATAGTGCAGGACAGGGGAACACTGAAGCTTTCTTT. The sequence is built from TRBV29-1 and TRBJ1-1, and 8 junctional nucleotides match TRBD1. V is cut back by 4 bases and J by 1 base, with 14 bases in the junction unmatched. From its cysteine to its phenylalanine, the CDR3 spans 17 amino acids. Solely the CDR3 DNA is kept, with 51 bases framed from the first base. For CDR1 and CDR2, the germline V gene lists SQVTM and ANQGSEA. With the portions outside the CDR3 filled from the reference TRBV29-1 and TRBJ1-1 genes, the complete variable region becomes SAVISQKPSRDICQRGTSLTIQCQVDSQVTMMFWYRQQPGQSLTLIATANQGSEATYESGFVIDKFPISRPNLTFSTLTVSNMSPEDSSIYLCSVVGDSAGQGNTEAFFGQGTRLTVV.